This T cell receptor beta chain was recovered during a study of prognosis after radiotherapy for stage I lung cancer. Study-level results: Post-therapy Shannon entropy was lower in patients developing distant metastases following stereotactic body radiation therapy.

On two occasions, one at each of two time points, 6 to 6.5 milliliters of peripheral blood were drawn. CDR1 DFQATT and CDR2 SNEGSKA come from the germline V gene (reference sequence). The V segment lost 2 bases and the J segment 5 bases; nucleotides outside the gene matches: 4. The CDR3 spans 14 residues. The study amplified the TCR beta CDR3 region from genomic DNA. This amplification was carried out by two rounds of multiplex PCR. Amplification in first-round PCR relied on primers specific to each TRBV and TRBJ gene. Using its own MiXCR run on the multiplex PCR reads, TCRdb lists one record per CDR3 protein. There are about 51,000 distinct CDR3 sequences in the sample; 30% to 35% occur only once, and 8% to 9.5% lies in the top ten. This clonotype was detected many times. Its antigen is not known.

The chain is built from TRBV20-1 and TRBJ2-3, with TRBD2 matching 10 bases. This clonotype was sampled from a donor at least 50 years old with non-small cell lung cancer. The starting material was PBMCs, obtained before or after stereotactic body radiation therapy (not recorded which). CDR3 region: CSARLAGVGDTQYF. The CDR3 coding sequence is TGCAGTGCTAGACTAGCGGGAGTAGGAGATACGCAGTATTTT.